This T cell receptor (beta chain) was found in a study of response to subunit inactivated influenza vaccine. TCRdb redid the calling of the RT-PCR reads with MiXCR, one entry per CDR3 protein. The sample yields some 570,000 distinct CDR3 sequences, about 11% seen once. Per germline, CDR1 SNHLY and CDR2 FYNNEI. Between the trimmed V and J ends, which lost 6 bases and 2 bases, there was a span of 15 bases. This CDR3 region has 15 residues. These sequences were also reported in another study, on T cells expressing NK-cell markers. This second study notes: Synthesis of TCR beta cDNA relied on 5'RACE template switching carrying UMIs. Most of the eight sequenced donors tested HCMV-seropositive; one tested seronegative. The leading position in the CD3+CD56-NKG2C+ fraction of four donors also went to these clonotypes. Nothing established the HCMV specificity of expanded NKG2C+ T cell clones.

The sequencing here drew on PBMCs from blood, taken on the day of vaccination. The rearrangement joins TRBV2 to TRBJ2-3; TRBD2 might be the D (5 bases). The sequence was obtained from a man aged 45-65 years who received an inactivated influenza vaccine. This CDR3 reads CASSLFEGSTDTQYF. The CDR3 region has the DNA TGTGCCAGCAGCCTTTTTGAGGGATCCACAGATACGCAGTATTTT.